A selection of T cell receptor beta chains follows, all from one sample in a study of beta chain features in type 1 diabetes. Produced via immunoSEQ multiplex PCR; TCRdb's table is partial and in-frame only. The sample holds 130,000 or so clones; around a tenth are singletons and the top ten take around 0.63%. What was sequenced was central memory CD4+ T cells from blood. The receptors shown here come from a man between 18 and 35 years old in good health. CDR3s leave out the opening cysteine and the closing phenylalanine or tryptophan. A clone size is listed for some rows: how often the clone was seen (once, few, many), or a class if it is expanded.

clone_size	v_call	j_call	cdr3_length	cdr3_aa
few	TRBV5-1	TRBJ2-7	12	ASSSTGGRYEQY
-	TRBV25-1	TRBJ2-1	12	ASSDSGWGNEQF
few	TRBV7-8	TRBJ1-6	13	ASSLVRDMGSPLH
-	TRBV7-9	TRBJ2-1	12	ASSLGISGDEQF
few	TRBV7-2	TRBJ2-3	13	ASSRGGPPADTQY
-	TRBV5-1	TRBJ2-5	13	ASTPGLATQETQY
-	TRBV7-2	TRBJ1-5	14	ASSLRTNRINQPQH
few	TRBV4-2	TRBJ1-2	10	ASSQDLVVYT
few	TRBV13	TRBJ2-5	14	ASSLRIAGGQETQY
few	TRBV9	TRBJ2-3	13	ASGPSGGVADTQY
few	TRBV30	TRBJ1-3	12	AWSIGSSGNTIY
few	TRBV11-2	TRBJ1-2	13	ASSRQGIGNYGYT
few	TRBV7-7	TRBJ2-2	13	ASSLTDSTTGELF
few	TRBV4-3	TRBJ1-2	17	ASSPRVGFGTGINYGYT
-	TRBV2	TRBJ2-7	10	ASSRDISEQY
-	TRBV7-8	TRBJ2-2	12	ASSWRLAAGELF
few	TRBV4-2	TRBJ2-2	14	ASSLPTEGTTGELF
few	TRBV2	TRBJ2-1	9	ASSLAGEQF
few	TRBV5-1	TRBJ2-5	14	ASSLIGRGYQETQY
-	TRBV30	TRBJ1-2	10	ACPSFNYGYT
few	TRBV28	TRBJ2-5	13	ASSPSGALRGTQY
-	TRBV5-1	TRBJ2-3	12	ASSLNRDTDTQY
-	TRBV19	TRBJ2-5	15	ASRGLAGVNGKETQY
few	TRBV5-1	TRBJ2-7	13	ASTTLGGKAGEQY
-	TRBV11-2	TRBJ2-7	12	ASSPSGGAYEQY
-	TRBV11-2	TRBJ1-1	11	ASSFGRNTEAF
-	TRBV6-5	TRBJ2-7	14	ASSYRGAGGDYEQY
-	TRBV6-6	TRBJ1-3	12	ASRTGLGGNTIY
few	TRBV7-9	TRBJ1-2	12	ASSLALQGSSYT
few	TRBV4-1	TRBJ2-1	18	ASSHSQVGTSGDQSNEQF
-	TRBV5-6	TRBJ2-7	14	ASTYVMGQGLNEQY
-	TRBV5-4	TRBJ1-4	14	ASSPGTGVGNEKLF
-	TRBV29-1	TRBJ1-2	13	SVDWMEGYGYGYT
-	TRBV6-5	TRBJ2-3	12	ASRFLAGKNTQY
-	TRBV5-1	TRBJ2-3	11	ATRGGSTDTQY
-	TRBV6-6	TRBJ2-5	14	ANARESGGARETQY
-	TRBV4-2	TRBJ2-1	14	ASSQDAGQAYNEQF